The clone carrying this T cell receptor (beta chain) occurred once. As yet, its antigen is unknown. CDR3 length equals 16 residues. Germline V gene data show CDR1 as SGHRS and CDR2 as YFSETQ. J gave up 4 bases and V 4 bases, and 7 bases lay outside the gene matches. The data are from a study of CD8 T cells in Susac syndrome. Study findings and constraints: The study conceded that its TCR sequencing and HLA analysis involved relatively few individuals.

Sequencing of TCR beta drew on CD8+ and CD4+ T cells from blood. Bulk CD8+ and CD4+ cells came from magnetic negative isolation; CD8+ TEMRA by FACS. Reverse transcription of about 0.45 to 1 ug RNA used random hexamers. Multiplex immunoSEQ PCR targeted 54 Vbeta and 13 Jbeta TCR beta segments. TCRdb independently ran MiXCR on the immunoSEQ multiplex PCR reads; one entry per CDR3 protein. The repertoire includes some 400,000 distinct CDR3 sequences, 85% to 90% of them detected once, and 0.09% to 0.15% sits in the top ten. V usage is TRBV5-1 and J usage is TRBJ1-5; 11 bases line up with TRBD1. The sequence was collected from a human donor with multiple sclerosis. Specimen: CD8+ T cells from PBMCs. This chain's CDR3 is CASSPPDRGRNQPQHF. DNA for the CDR3: TGCGCCAGCAGCCCCCCGGACAGGGGGCGAAATCAGCCCCAGCATTTT.